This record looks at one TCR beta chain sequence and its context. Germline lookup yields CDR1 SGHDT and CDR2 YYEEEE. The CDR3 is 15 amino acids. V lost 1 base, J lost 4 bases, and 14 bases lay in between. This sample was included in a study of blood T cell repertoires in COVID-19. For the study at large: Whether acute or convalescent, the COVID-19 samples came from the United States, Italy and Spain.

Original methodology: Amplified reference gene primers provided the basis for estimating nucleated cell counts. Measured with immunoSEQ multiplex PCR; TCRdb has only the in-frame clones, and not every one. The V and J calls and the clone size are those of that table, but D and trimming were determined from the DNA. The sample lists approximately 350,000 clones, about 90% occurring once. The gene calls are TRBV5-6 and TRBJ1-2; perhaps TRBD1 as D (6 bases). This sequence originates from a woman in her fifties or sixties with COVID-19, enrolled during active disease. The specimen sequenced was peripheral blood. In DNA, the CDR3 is TGTGCCAGCAGCTTGTCCGTCAGGGGTCCCTATGGCTACACCTTC. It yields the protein CASSLSVRGPYGYTF. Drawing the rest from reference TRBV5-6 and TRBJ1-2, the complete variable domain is DAGVTQSPTHLIKTRGQQVTLRCSPKSGHDTVSWYQQALGQGPQFIFQYYEEEERQRGNFPDRFSGHQFPNYSSELNVNALLLGDSALYLCASSLSVRGPYGYTFGSGTRLTVV.